A single sample gave rise to the 10 T cell receptor beta chains below, sequenced in a study of CD8 T cells in ankylosing spondylitis. General study findings and limits: Blood from ankylosing spondylitis patients appeared to carry a characteristic roughly 8-variant TCR beta motif.

The antigens for these receptors are not known. TCRdb used MiXCR to reprocess the 5' RACE reads, holding one entry per CDR3 protein. The data contain around 890,000 distinct CDR3 sequences, approximately 10% of them seen just once; the ten biggest clones take up approximately 0.5%. Sequencing was carried out using blood, either unsorted or a sorted T cell fraction (not recorded which). The receptors here all came from a male donor with ankylosing spondylitis.

This clonotype has just a few counts. The chain uses TRBV10-3 and TRBJ2-2; perhaps TRBD2 as D (6 bases). The CDR3 spans 16 residues. Germline CDR1 is ENHRY and CDR2 is SYGVKD. V shed 0 bases and J shed 1 base, with 9 bases lying between them. CDR3 residues: CAISESMGGNTGELFF. CDR3 sequence (DNA): TGTGCCATCAGTGAGTCGATGGGGGGGAACACCGGGGAGCTGTTTTTT.

This clonotype was seen more than once but under ten times. V usage is TRBV5-1 and J usage is TRBJ2-3; D perhaps matches TRBD2 (5 bases). The CDR3 totals 14 residues. Trimming took 5 bases from V and 6 from J, leaving 16 bases between them. Germline CDR1 reads SGHRS; CDR2 reads YFSETQ. The CDR3 nucleotides read TGCGCCAGCAGTTCTCCCTCCACGGGGGATACGCAGTATTTT. This sequence encodes CASSSPSTGDTQYF.

The sample holds many counts of this clonotype. CDR3 amino acids: CASSLLSGAEAFF. CDR3 coding DNA: TGCGCCAGCAGCTTGTTGTCAGGGGCTGAAGCTTTCTTT. The chain combines TRBV5-1 with TRBJ1-1, with D perhaps matching TRBD1 (6 bases). Germline assignment: CDR1 SGHRS and CDR2 YFSETQ. The length of the CDR3 is 13 residues. Trimming cost V 1 base and J 6 bases, with 10 bases left between them.

The V gene is TRBV5-5, the J gene TRBJ2-1, with D unclear. The CDR3 extends over 17 amino acids. From germline, CDR1 is SGHKS and CDR2 YYEKEE (reference sequence). V dropped 0 bases and J dropped 4 bases, with 17 bases sitting between them. The DNA of the CDR3 is TGTGCCAGCAGCTTGGTATCCGCCAGCCCTGTTTACAATGAGCAGTTCTTC. Its translation: CASSLVSASPVYNEQFF.

This clonotype showed up many times. The V gene is TRBV6-5, the J gene TRBJ2-1; 8 bases line up with TRBD1. Trimming took 2 bases from V and 7 from J; bases not matched to a gene: 4. Germline values: CDR1 MNHEY, CDR2 SVGAGI. This CDR3 is built from 14 residues. The CDR3 region is CASSYQGALNEQFF. Here the CDR3 DNA reads TGTGCCAGCAGTTACCAGGGGGCCTTGAATGAGCAGTTCTTC.

This clonotype was observed a few times. This chain joins TRBV6-5 and TRBJ2-5; maybe TRBD2 (7 bases). CDR3 length: 14 amino acids. Per germline, CDR1 MNHEY and CDR2 SVGAGI. Trimming shortened V by 2 bases and J by 4 bases, and 11 bases separated the two germline ends. CDR3 DNA sequence: TGTGCCAGCAGTTACCGAGGGGGGGTAGAGACCCAGTACTTC. It translates to CASSYRGGVETQYF.

This clonotype has more than one count but fewer than ten. The chain couples TRBV7-2 to TRBJ1-4; no firm D call. Germline V gene data show CDR1 as SGHTA and CDR2 as FQGNSA. This CDR3 is built from 13 residues. Trimming removed 3 bases at V and 4 bases at J, with 6 bases between. The CDR3 here is CASSFGINEKLFF. CDR3 nucleotide sequence: TGTGCCAGCAGCTTCGGGATTAATGAAAAACTGTTTTTT.

The chain carries TRBV7-2 and TRBJ2-7; D unclear. Trimming removed 4 bases from V and 1 base from J, with 8 bases in between. CDR3 length: 13 amino acids. Germline CDR1 is SGHTA and CDR2 is FQGNSA. CDR3 residues: CASSSVISYEQYF. The CDR3 nucleotides read TGTGCCAGCAGCTCGGTAATATCCTACGAGCAGTACTTC.

In this sample, this clonotype turned up many times. The chain employs TRBV7-8 and TRBJ2-4, with 7 bases lining up with TRBD2. The CDR3 consists of 13 residues. The trim removed 1 base at V and 7 bases at J, leaving 1 base unmatched. The germline V gene encodes CDR1 SGHVS and CDR2 FQNEAQ. As DNA, the CDR3 is TGTGCCAGCAGCTTAGGGCGGGAGAACATTCAGTACTTC. This translates into CASSLGRENIQYF.

This clonotype came up a few times. The rearrangement links TRBV27 to TRBJ2-1; unclear D gene. The germline V gene encodes CDR1 MNHEY and CDR2 SMNVEV (reference sequence). Trimming took 3 bases from V and 5 from J, leaving 14 bases between them. The CDR3 is 15 residues long. The CDR3 sequence is CASSFNRNINNEQFF. The CDR3 region has the DNA TGTGCCAGCAGTTTTAACAGAAATATTAACAATGAGCAGTTCTTC.